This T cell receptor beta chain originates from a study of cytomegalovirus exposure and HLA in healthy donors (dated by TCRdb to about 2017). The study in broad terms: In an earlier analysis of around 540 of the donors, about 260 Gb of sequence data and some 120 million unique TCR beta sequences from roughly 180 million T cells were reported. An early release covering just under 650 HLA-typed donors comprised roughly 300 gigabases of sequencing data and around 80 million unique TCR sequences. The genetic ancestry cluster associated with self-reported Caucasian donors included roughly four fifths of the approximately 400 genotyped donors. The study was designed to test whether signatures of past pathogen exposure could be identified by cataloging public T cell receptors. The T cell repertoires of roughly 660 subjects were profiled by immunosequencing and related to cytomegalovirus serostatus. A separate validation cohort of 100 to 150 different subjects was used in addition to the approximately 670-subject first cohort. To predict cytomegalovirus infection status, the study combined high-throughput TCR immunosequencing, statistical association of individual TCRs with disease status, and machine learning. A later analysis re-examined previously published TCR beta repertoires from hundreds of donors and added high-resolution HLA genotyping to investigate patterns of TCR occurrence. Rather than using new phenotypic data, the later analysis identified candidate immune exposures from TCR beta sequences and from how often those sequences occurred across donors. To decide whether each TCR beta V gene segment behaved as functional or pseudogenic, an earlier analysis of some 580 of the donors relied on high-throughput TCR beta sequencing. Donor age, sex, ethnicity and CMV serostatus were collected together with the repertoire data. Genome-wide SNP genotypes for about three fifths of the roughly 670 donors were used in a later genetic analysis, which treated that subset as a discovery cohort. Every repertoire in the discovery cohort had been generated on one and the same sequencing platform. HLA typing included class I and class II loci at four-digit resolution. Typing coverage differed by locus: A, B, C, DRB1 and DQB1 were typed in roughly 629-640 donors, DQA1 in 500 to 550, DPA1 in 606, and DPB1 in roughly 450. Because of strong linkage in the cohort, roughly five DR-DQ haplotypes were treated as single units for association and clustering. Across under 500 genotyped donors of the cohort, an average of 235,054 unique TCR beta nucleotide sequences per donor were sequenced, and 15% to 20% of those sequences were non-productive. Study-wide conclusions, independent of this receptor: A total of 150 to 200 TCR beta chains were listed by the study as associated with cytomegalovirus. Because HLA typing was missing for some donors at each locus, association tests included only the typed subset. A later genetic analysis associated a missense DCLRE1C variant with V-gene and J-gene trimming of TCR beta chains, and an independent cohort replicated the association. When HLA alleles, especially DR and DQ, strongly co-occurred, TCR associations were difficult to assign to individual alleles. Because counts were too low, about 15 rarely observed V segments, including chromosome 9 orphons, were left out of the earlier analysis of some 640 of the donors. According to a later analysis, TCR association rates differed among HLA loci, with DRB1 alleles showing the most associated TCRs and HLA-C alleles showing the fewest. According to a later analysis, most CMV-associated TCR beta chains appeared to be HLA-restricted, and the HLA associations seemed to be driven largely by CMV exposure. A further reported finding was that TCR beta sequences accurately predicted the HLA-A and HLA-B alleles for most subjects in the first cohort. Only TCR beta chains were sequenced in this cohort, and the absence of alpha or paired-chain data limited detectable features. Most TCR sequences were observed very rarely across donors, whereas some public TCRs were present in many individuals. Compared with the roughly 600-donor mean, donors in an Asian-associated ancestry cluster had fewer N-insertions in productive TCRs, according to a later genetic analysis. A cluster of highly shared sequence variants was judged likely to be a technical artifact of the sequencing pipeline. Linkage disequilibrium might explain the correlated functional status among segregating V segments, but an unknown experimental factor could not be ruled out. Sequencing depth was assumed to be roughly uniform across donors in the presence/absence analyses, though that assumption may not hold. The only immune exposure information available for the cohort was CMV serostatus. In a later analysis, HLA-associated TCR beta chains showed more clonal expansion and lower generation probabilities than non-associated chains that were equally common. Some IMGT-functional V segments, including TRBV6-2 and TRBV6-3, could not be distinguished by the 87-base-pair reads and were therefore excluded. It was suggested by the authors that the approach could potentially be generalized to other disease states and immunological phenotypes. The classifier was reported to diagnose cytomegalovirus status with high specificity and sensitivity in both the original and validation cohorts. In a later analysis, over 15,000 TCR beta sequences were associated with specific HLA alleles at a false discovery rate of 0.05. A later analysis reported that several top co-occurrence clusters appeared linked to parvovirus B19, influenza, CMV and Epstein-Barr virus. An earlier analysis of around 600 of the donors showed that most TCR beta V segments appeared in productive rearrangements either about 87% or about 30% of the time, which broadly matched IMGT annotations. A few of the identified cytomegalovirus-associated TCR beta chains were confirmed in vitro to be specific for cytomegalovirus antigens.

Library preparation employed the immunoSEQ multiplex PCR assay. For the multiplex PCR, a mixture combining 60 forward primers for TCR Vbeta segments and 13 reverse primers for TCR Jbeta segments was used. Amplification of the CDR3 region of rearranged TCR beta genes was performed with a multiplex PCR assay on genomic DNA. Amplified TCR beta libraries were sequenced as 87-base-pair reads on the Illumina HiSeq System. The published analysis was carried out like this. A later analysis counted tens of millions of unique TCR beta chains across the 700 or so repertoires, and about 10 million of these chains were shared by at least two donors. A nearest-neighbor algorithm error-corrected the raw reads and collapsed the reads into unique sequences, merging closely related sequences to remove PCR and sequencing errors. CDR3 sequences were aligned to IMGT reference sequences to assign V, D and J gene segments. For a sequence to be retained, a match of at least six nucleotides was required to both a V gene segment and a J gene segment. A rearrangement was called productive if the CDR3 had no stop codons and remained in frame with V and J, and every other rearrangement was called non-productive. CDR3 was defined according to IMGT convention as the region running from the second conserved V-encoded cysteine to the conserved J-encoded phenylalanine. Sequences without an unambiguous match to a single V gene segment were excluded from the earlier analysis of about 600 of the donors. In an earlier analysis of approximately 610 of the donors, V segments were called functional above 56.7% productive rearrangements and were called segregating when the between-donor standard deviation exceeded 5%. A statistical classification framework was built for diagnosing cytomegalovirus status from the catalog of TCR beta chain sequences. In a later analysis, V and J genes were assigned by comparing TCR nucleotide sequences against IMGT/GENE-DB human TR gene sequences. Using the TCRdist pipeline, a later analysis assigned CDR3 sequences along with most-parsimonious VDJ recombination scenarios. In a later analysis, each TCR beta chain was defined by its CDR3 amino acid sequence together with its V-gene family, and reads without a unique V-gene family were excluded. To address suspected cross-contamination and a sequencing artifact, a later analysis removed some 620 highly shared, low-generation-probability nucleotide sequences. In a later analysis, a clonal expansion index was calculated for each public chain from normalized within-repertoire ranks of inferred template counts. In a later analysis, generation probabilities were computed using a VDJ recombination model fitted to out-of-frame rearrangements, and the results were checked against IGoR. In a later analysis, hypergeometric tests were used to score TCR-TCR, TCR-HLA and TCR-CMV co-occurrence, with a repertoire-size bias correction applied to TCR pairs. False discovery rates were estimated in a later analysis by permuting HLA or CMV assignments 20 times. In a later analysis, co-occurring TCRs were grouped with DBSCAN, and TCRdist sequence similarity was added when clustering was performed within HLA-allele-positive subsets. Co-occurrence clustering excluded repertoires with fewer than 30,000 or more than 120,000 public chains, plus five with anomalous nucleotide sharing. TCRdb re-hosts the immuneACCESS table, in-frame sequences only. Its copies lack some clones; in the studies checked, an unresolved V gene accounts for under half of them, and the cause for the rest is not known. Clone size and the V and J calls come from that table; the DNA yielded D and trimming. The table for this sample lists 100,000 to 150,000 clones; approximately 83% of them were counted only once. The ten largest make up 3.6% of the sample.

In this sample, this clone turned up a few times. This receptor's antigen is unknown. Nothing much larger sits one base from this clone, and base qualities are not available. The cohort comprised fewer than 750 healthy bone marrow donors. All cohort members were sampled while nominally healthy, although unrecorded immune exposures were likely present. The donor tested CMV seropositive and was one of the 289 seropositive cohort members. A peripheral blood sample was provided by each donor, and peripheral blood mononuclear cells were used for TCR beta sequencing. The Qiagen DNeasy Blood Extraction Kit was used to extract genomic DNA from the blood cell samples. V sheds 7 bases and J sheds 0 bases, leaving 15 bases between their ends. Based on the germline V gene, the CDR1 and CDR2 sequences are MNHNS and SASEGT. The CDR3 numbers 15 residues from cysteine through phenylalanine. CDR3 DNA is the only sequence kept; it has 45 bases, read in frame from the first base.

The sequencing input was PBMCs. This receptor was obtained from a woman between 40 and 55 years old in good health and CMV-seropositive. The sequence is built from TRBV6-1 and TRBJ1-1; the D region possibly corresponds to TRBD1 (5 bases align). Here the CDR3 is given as CASTQGTWMNTEAFF. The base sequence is TGTGCCAGCACCCAGGGAACCTGGATGAACACTGAAGCTTTCTTT.